This T cell receptor (beta chain) was identified in a study of cytomegalovirus exposure and HLA in healthy donors. This CDR3 contains 12 residues. CDR1 and CDR2 (germline): GTSNPN, SVGIG (reference sequence). V lost 8 bases, J lost 14 bases, and 19 bases lay in between. A word on this clone: Its antigen is not identified.

Broader study findings: There were several of the most significant clusters that appeared linked to common viral pathogens in a later analysis. Accurate prediction of most subjects' HLA-A and HLA-B alleles from TCR beta sequences was reported. Later on, an analysis tied approximately 17,000 TCR beta sequences to HLA alleles at 0.05 false discovery rate.

Vbeta (60) and Jbeta (13) primers were used in the PCR. Authors' data handling: Later reanalysis found 60 million to 90 million unique TCR beta chains, some 10 million of them shared. This table comes from immunoSEQ multiplex PCR, and its TCRdb copy is limited to in-frame clones, with some not included. V and J calls and clone size are given by that table; D and trimming were obtained from the DNA. The table shows more than 85,000 clones, with over 65% occurring only once. The TCR was taken from a middle-aged man in good health and CMV-seronegative. The J gene is TRBJ1-6, the V gene TRBV30; D might be TRBD1 (6 bases). Sample: PBMCs. CDR3 in DNA: TGTGCCGGTGGACAGTCCGCCGTTACCCTCCACTTT. It translates to CAGGQSAVTLHF.